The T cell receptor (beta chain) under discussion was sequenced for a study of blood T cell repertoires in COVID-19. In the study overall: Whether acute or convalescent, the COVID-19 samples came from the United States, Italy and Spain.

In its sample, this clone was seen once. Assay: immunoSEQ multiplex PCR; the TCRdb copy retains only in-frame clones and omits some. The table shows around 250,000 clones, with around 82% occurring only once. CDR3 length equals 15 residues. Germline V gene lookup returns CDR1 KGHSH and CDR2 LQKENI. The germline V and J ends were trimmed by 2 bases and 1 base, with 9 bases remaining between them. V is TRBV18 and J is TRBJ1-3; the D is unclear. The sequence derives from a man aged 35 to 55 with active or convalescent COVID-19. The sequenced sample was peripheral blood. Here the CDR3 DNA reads TGTGCCAGCTCACCAGGTTCGGGGTCTGGAAACACCATATATTTT. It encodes CASSPGSGSGNTIYF.